Presented here are 3 T cell receptor beta chains from one specimen sequenced in a study of T cells in Graves' hyperthyroidism and ophthalmopathy. Regions amplified from RNA transcripts were the TCR beta CDR3 regions. HTBI primers drove first-round RT-PCR of the TCR CDR3. TCRdb fed the multiplex PCR reads into MiXCR, producing one record per CDR3 protein. The repertoire holds around 370,000 distinct CDR3 sequences, 18% seen once, with 35% to 50% in the top ten. The specimen sequenced was blood. These TCRs come from a man aged 18 to 30 with Graves' ophthalmopathy.

This clonotype was detected a few times. The rearrangement links TRBV20-1 to TRBJ2-7; 11 bases are a match to TRBD1. The CDR3 is made up of 14 amino acids. CDR1 DFQATT and CDR2 SNEGSKA come from the germline V gene (reference sequence). J gave up 5 bases and V 5 bases, and 8 bases lay outside the gene matches. The CDR3 DNA sequence: TGCAGTGCTGCCCGGGACAGGGGGGGCGACGAGCAGTACTTC. It yields the protein CSAARDRGGDEQYF.

The rearrangement uses TRBV7-8 and TRBJ2-7, with D hard to call. Germline values: CDR1 SGHVS, CDR2 FQNEAQ. The CDR3 sequence is 14 residues long. The V and J ends lost 1 base and 3 bases respectively, with 10 bases between them. The CDR3 sequence is CASSLVGKLYEQYF. As DNA, the CDR3 is TGTGCCAGCAGCTTAGTTGGGAAACTCTACGAGCAGTACTTC.

This clonotype was observed at least ten times. This chain connects TRBV28 to TRBJ1-5, with 8 bases aligning to TRBD1. Trimming removed 5 bases from V and 6 bases from J; junction bases left unmatched: 6. CDR3 length: 14 amino acids. Germline CDR1 is MDHEN and CDR2 is SYDVKM. CDR3 sequence reads: CASSPQGAVQPQHF. Written as DNA, the CDR3 is TGTGCCAGCAGTCCTCAGGGGGCGGTTCAGCCCCAGCATTTT.